Each of the 26 T cell receptor beta chains below was sequenced from the same sample in a study of blood T cell repertoires in COVID-19. Sequenced by immunoSEQ multiplex PCR; TCRdb stores in-frame clones only, minus some. The table has roughly 290,000 clones, around 87% seen once. Sequencing was carried out using peripheral blood. These receptors were collected from a woman in her thirties who had recovered from COVID-19.

The chain uses TRBV6-2 or TRBV6-3 and TRBJ1-2; D unresolved. Trimming removed 5 bases from V and 6 bases from J, with 10 bases in between. Germline lookup yields CDR1 MNHEY and CDR2 SVGEGT. The CDR3 is 12 residues long. The CDR3 loop is CASSPPADGYTF. Written as DNA, the CDR3 is TGTGCCAGCAGTCCCCCGGCGGATGGCTACACCTTC.

The chain recombines TRBV2 with TRBJ2-2; TRBD2 agrees at 12 bases. In germline, CDR1 is SNHLY, CDR2 FYNNEI. The CDR3 extends over 17 amino acids. With V trimmed by 10 bases and J by 4 bases, 13 bases remained unmatched. In DNA form, the CDR3 reads TGTGCCACCTCCTGGGCTAGCGGGAGGGCGAGCACCGGGGAGCTGTTTTTT. It yields the protein CATSWASGRASTGELFF.

The chain uses TRBV6-2 or TRBV6-3 and TRBJ2-2; 7 nucleotides match TRBD2. The CDR3 runs 17 residues. J gave up 3 bases and V 2 bases, and 9 bases lay outside the gene matches. Germline CDR1 and CDR2: MNHEY and SVGEGT. DNA for the CDR3: TGTGCCAGCAGTTACGGGAGGACTAGTAGGGACACCGGGGAGCTGTTTTTT. Protein product: CASSYGRTSRDTGELFF.

The chain recombines TRBV5-1 with TRBJ2-7; D might be TRBD1 (6 bases). Trimming pared 4 bases from V and 0 bases from J, leaving 11 bases between. This CDR3 has 14 residues. Germline assignment: CDR1 SGHRS and CDR2 YFSETQ. This chain's CDR3 is CASSKWDTSYEQYF. In nucleotides, the CDR3 is TGCGCCAGCAGCAAATGGGACACCTCCTACGAGCAGTACTTC. The whole variable domain, remainder taken from reference TRBV5-1 and TRBJ2-7, is KAGVTQTPRYLIKTRGQQVTLSCSPISGHRSVSWYQQTPGQGLQFLFEYFSETQRNKGNFPGRFSGRQFSNSRSEMNVSTLELGDSALYLCASSKWDTSYEQYFGPGTRLTVT.

This chain joins TRBV7-9 and TRBJ1-1; D is unresolved. V dropped 1 base and J dropped 8 bases, with 11 bases sitting between them. This CDR3 spans 13 amino acids. The germline gives CDR1 SEHNR, CDR2 FQNEAQ (reference sequence). The chain's CDR3 is CASSLVREMEAFF. The DNA of the CDR3 is TGTGCCAGCAGCTTAGTGCGGGAGATGGAAGCTTTCTTT. Drawing the rest from reference TRBV7-9 and TRBJ1-1, the complete variable domain is DTGVSQNPRHKITKRGQNVTFRCDPISEHNRLYWYRQTLGQGPEFLTYFQNEAQLEKSRLLSDRFSAERPKGSFSTLEIQRTEQGDSAMYLCASSLVREMEAFFGQGTRLTVV.

The V and J genes are TRBV7-2 and TRBJ2-2, with unresolved D. The CDR3 sequence is 15 residues long. The germline gives CDR1 SGHTA, CDR2 FQGNSA. V was shortened by 2 bases and J by 0 bases, with 7 bases between the two germline ends. CDR3: CASSLSQANTGELFF. In nucleotides, the CDR3 is TGTGCCAGCAGCTTAAGCCAGGCGAACACCGGGGAGCTGTTTTTT.

The rearrangement links TRBV7-2 to TRBJ1-4; D not certain. Germline V CDR1 and CDR2: SGHTA, FQGNSA. V lost 2 bases to trimming and J lost 3 bases, with 7 bases between them. The CDR3 loop spans 14 amino acids. The CDR3 loop reads CASSLISANEKLFF. CDR3 bases: TGTGCCAGCAGCTTAATCTCAGCTAATGAAAAACTGTTTTTT.

This clone was detected only once. This chain joins TRBV12-2 and TRBJ2-4; no check of the table's D call, TRBD2, against the DNA was made. TRBV12-2 is a listed pseudogene. The CDR3 consists of 20 residues. The CDR3 DNA sequence: TGTGCAAGTCGCCCTGGGACTAGCGGGGCGGAAGGGAGGGGTAAAAACATTCAGTACTTC. This gives the protein CASRPGTSGAEGRGKNIQYF.

The J gene is TRBJ1-5, the V gene TRBV6-6; 7 bases line up with TRBD1. V shed 6 bases and J 5 bases; nucleotides not matched to a gene: 4. In germline, CDR1 is MNHNY, CDR2 SVGAGI (reference sequence). The CDR3 runs 13 residues. The CDR3 sequence: CASSTGDHQPQHF. The CDR3 DNA reads as TGTGCCAGCAGCACAGGGGATCATCAGCCCCAGCATTTT.

The chain is built from TRBV19 and TRBJ2-2; D unresolved. This CDR3 contains 13 residues. V shed 5 bases and J shed 1 base, with 5 bases lying between them. Germline V CDR1 and CDR2: LNHDA, SQIVND (reference sequence). The CDR3 protein is CASSLVNTGELFF. DNA of the CDR3: TGTGCCAGTAGTCTCGTGAACACCGGGGAGCTGTTTTTT. Drawing the rest from reference TRBV19 and TRBJ2-2, the complete variable domain is DGGITQSPKYLFRKEGQNVTLSCEQNLNHDAMYWYRQDPGQGLRLIYYSQIVNDFQKGDIAEGYSVSREKKESFPLTVTSAQKNPTAFYLCASSLVNTGELFFGEGSRLTVL.

The chain recombines TRBV7-9 with TRBJ2-7; 12 bases align to TRBD2. CDR1 is SEHNR and CDR2 is FQNEAQ in the germline V gene (reference sequence). J gave up 4 bases and V 2 bases, and 3 bases lay outside the gene matches. The CDR3 extends over 15 amino acids. CDR3 nucleotides: TGTGCCAGCAGCTTACTAGCGGGAGGGCCATACGAGCAGTACTTC. This sequence encodes CASSLLAGGPYEQYF.

V usage is TRBV7-2 and J usage is TRBJ1-4; D uncertain. The CDR3 sequence is 17 residues long. V was cut by 1 base and J by 2 bases, with 14 bases left in between. From germline, CDR1 is SGHTA and CDR2 FQGNSA. CDR3 sequence reads: CASSLGSVASTNEKLFF. The CDR3 nucleotides read TGTGCCAGCAGCTTAGGGAGTGTAGCCTCGACTAATGAAAAACTGTTTTTT.

The chain combines TRBV28 with TRBJ2-3; 7 bases line up with TRBD2. The germline CDR1 and CDR2 sequences are MDHEN and SYDVKM. The CDR3 spans 16 residues. Trimming cost V 3 bases and J 2 bases; bases outside gene matches: 8. CDR3 sequence: CASSFLRSGYTDTQYF. The CDR3 region has the DNA TGTGCCAGCAGTTTCTTACGTAGCGGGTACACAGATACGCAGTATTTT.

CDR3 amino acids: CASSLDRGLAGELFF. The CDR3 DNA follows: TGCGCCAGCAGCTTGGACAGGGGGCTGGCCGGGGAGCTGTTTTTT. The chain combines TRBV5-1 with TRBJ2-2, with TRBD1 identical over 9 bases. This CDR3 has 15 amino acids. After removal of 0 bases from V and 6 bases from J, the junction contained 3 bases not matched to a gene. Looked up from germline, CDR1 is SGHRS and CDR2 is YFSETQ.

The chain carries TRBV15 and TRBJ2-1, with D hard to call. CDR3 length equals 16 residues. The V end lost 1 base, the J end lost 6 bases, and 16 bases lay between the germline ends. CDR1 and CDR2 (germline): LNHNV, YYDKDF (reference sequence). This chain's CDR3 is CATSRGNSHSPNEQFF. For the CDR3, the DNA is TGTGCCACCAGCAGAGGCAATAGCCATTCACCCAATGAGCAGTTCTTC. Drawing the rest from reference TRBV15 and TRBJ2-1, the complete variable domain is DAMVIQNPRYQVTQFGKPVTLSCSQTLNHNVMYWYQQKSSQAPKLLFHYYDKDFNNEADTPDNFQSRRPNTSFCFLDIRSPGLGDTAMYLCATSRGNSHSPNEQFFGPGTRLTVL.

The chain is built from TRBV28 and TRBJ1-2; 11 nucleotides align to TRBD1. Germline loops: CDR1 MDHEN, CDR2 SYDVKM. V dropped 5 bases and J dropped 8; count of bases not matched to a gene: 7. The CDR3 covers 14 residues. This CDR3 reads CASSPSGQGGGYTF. The DNA of the CDR3 is TGTGCCAGCAGTCCCTCGGGACAGGGGGGCGGCTACACCTTC.

The chain uses TRBV6-6 and TRBJ2-7; 8 nucleotides agree with TRBD1. After removal of 6 bases from V and 4 bases from J, the junction contained 5 bases not matched to a gene. From germline, CDR1 is MNHNY and CDR2 SVGAGI (reference sequence). This CDR3 comprises 13 residues. As DNA, the CDR3 is TGTGCCAGCAGGACGGACAGGGCGTACGAGCAGTACTTC. It is translated as CASRTDRAYEQYF.

The chain employs TRBV27 and TRBJ2-7, with D tentatively TRBD1 (6 bases). V was cut by 2 bases and J by 4 bases, with 15 bases left in between. This CDR3 has 15 amino acids. Germline assignment: CDR1 MNHEY and CDR2 SMNVEV (reference sequence). The CDR3 here is CASSLISGTSYEQYF. The CDR3 coding sequence is TGTGCCAGCAGTTTAATTTCCGGGACATCTTACGAGCAGTACTTC.

This chain joins TRBV27 and TRBJ1-1; the match to TRBD1 covers 7 bases. This CDR3 region has 16 residues. Germline V gene data show CDR1 as MNHEY and CDR2 as SMNVEV (reference sequence). Trimming cost V 6 bases and J 0 bases; bases outside gene matches: 10. The CDR3 region has the DNA TGTGCCAGCAGCCGTCGAACAGGGGTGATGAACACTGAAGCTTTCTTT. Its protein product is CASSRRTGVMNTEAFF.

This chain links TRBV19 with TRBJ2-1, with a weak D call TRBD2 (6 bases). The CDR3 covers 14 residues. V lost 6 bases, J lost 0 bases, and 9 bases lay in between. The germline V gene has CDR1 LNHDA and CDR2 SQIVND (reference sequence). In nucleotides, the CDR3 is TGTGCCAGTAGGGTCGGGGGCTCCTACAATGAGCAGTTCTTC. It translates to CASRVGGSYNEQFF.

The chain couples TRBV10-3 to TRBJ1-5, with no clear D. Germline V gene lookup returns CDR1 ENHRY and CDR2 SYGVKD. The CDR3 has 11 residues. V was cut by 7 bases and J by 6 bases, with 7 bases left in between. The CDR3 loop reads CAIIRVQPQHF. The DNA of the CDR3 is TGTGCCATCATCCGAGTTCAGCCCCAGCATTTT.

The chain is built from TRBV19 and TRBJ2-7; 7 bases match TRBD2. This CDR3 is built from 14 residues. V was pared by 7 bases and J by 0 bases, with 6 bases of the junction left unmatched. Looked up from germline, CDR1 is LNHDA and CDR2 is SQIVND (reference sequence). CDR3 coding DNA: TGTGCCAGTACCCTTGGCGGGAGCTCCTACGAGCAGTACTTC. This gives the protein CASTLGGSSYEQYF.

This clone was found once. The rearrangement links TRBV18 to TRBJ2-3; D may be TRBD1 (5 bases). The CDR3 has 15 residues. The V end lost 3 bases, the J end lost 4 bases, and 14 bases lay between the germline ends. CDR1 and CDR2 (germline): KGHSH, LQKENI. CDR3 in DNA: TGTGCCAGCTCACCCATATCAGGGATCCCAGATACGCAGTATTTT. It specifies CASSPISGIPDTQYF.

V is TRBV11-2 and J is TRBJ2-4; TRBD1 aligns across 7 bases. Germline-derived CDR1 and CDR2 are SGHAT and FQNNGV. This CDR3 region has 14 residues. The ends lost 4 bases at V and 14 bases at J; junction bases unmatched: 14. The chain's CDR3 is CASSSLRDRTSEYF. DNA for the CDR3: TGTGCCAGCAGCTCCCTCCGGGACAGAACTTCTGAGTACTTC.

The V gene is TRBV15, the J gene TRBJ2-7; 8 bases are a match to TRBD1. V was clipped by 8 bases and J by 5 bases; unmatched bases: 5. CDR1 is LNHNV and CDR2 is YYDKDF in the germline V gene (reference sequence). The CDR3 spans 12 residues. CDR3 sequence (DNA): TGTGCCACCCGGACAGGGTTTGACGAGCAGTACTTC. Residues: CATRTGFDEQYF.

The chain employs TRBV6-5 and TRBJ1-1; tentatively, D is TRBD1 (5 bases). V lost 7 bases and J 1 base, leaving 7 bases between the germline ends. The CDR3 runs 12 residues. Germline lookup yields CDR1 MNHEY and CDR2 SVGAGI. Written as DNA, the CDR3 is TGTGCCAGCAACACAGGGAACACTGAAGCTTTCTTT. It yields the protein CASNTGNTEAFF.